This T cell receptor (beta chain) was obtained from a study of identical twins. This clonotype occurred many times. V lost 8 bases and J 3 bases, leaving 8 bases between the germline ends. This CDR3 is built from 12 residues. Germline assignment: CDR1 LGHNA and CDR2 YSLEER. Through template switching, a universal primer site was introduced, and the cDNA contained unique molecular identifiers. Each CDR3 protein is one row after TCRdb ran MiXCR on the 5' RACE reads. The repertoire holds roughly 230,000 distinct CDR3 sequences, with about 8.5% as singletons. This sample was shared with a second study, whose subject was yellow fever vaccine responses in identical twins.

The TCR originated in a woman between 18 and 29 years old in good health. The material sequenced was CD8+ T cells sorted from blood. The chain is built from TRBV4-3 and TRBJ1-5; D might be TRBD1 (6 bases). The CDR3 coding sequence is TGCGCCAGCCGGGACACCAATCAGCCCCAGCATTTT. Translation: CASRDTNQPQHF.